Sequencing of this TCR beta chain was carried out in a study of OX40 agonist ivuxolimab in advanced cancers. TCRdb keeps only in-frame clones here, not all; method: immunoSEQ multiplex PCR. Of 95,000 to 150,000 clones listed, around 93% are singletons. Germline lookup yields CDR1 SGHAT and CDR2 FQNNGV. Trimming stripped 5 bases from V and 4 bases from J, with 12 bases between. This CDR3 is 13 amino acids long. This TCR was sampled from an adult with an advanced solid tumor such as melanoma, head and neck, liver or kidney cancer. The source material was CD4+ or CD8+ T cells sorted from blood, sampled in a trial of the OX40 agonist ivuxolimab. The chain carries TRBV11-2 and TRBJ2-7; D possibly corresponds to TRBD1 (6 bases). CDR3 sequence reads: CASSVQQGYEQYF. In nucleotides, the CDR3 is TGTGCCAGCAGCGTACAACAGGGATACGAGCAGTACTTC.